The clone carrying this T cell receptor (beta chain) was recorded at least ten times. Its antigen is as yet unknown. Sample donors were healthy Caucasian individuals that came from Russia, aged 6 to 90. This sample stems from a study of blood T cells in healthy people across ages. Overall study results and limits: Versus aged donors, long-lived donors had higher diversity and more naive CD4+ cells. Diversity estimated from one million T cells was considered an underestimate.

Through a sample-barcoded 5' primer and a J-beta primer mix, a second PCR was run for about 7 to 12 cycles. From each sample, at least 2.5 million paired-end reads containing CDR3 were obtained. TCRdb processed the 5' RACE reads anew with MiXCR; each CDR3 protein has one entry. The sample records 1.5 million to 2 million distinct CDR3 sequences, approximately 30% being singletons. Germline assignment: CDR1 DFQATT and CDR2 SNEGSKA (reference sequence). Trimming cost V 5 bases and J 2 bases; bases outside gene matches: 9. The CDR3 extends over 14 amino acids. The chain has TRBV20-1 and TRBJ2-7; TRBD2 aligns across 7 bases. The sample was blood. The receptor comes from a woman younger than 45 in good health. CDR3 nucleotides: TGCAGTGCTGGGAACCGGGACTATACCTACGAGCAGTACTTC. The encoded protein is CSAGNRDYTYEQYF.